These 21 T cell receptor beta chains were sequenced from one sample in a study of blood T cell repertoires in COVID-19. The table came from immunoSEQ multiplex PCR; TCRdb's copy has only in-frame clones and leaves some out. Counted here are about 80,000 clones, roughly four fifths occurring once; the ten biggest clones make up around 14%. The sample taken for sequencing was peripheral blood. All receptors derive from a human donor in a cohort sampled during active COVID-19.

The rearrangement links TRBV5-1 to TRBJ2-7; TRBD1 aligns across 9 bases. J was trimmed by 5 bases and V by 2 bases; bases with no gene match: 5. CDR3 length: 14 amino acids. The germline V gene encodes CDR1 SGHRS and CDR2 YFSETQ. CDR3 nucleotide sequence: TGCGCCAGCAGCTTTCGGGACAGGGCTCACGAGCAGTACTTC. Amino acid sequence: CASSFRDRAHEQYF.

The chain has TRBV19 and TRBJ1-5; D remains unclear. The V and J ends lost 3 bases and 4 bases respectively, with 7 bases between them. There are 13 residues in the CDR3. CDR1 is LNHDA and CDR2 is SQIVND in the germline V gene (reference sequence). CDR3 nucleotides: TGTGCCAGTAGTATCTCACAGAATCAGCCCCAGCATTTT. Protein sequence: CASSISQNQPQHF.

The rearrangement links TRBV5-8 to TRBJ2-3; 15 nucleotides line up with TRBD2. The junction had 5 bases not matched to a gene; V was cut back by 3 bases and J by 0 bases. This CDR3 region has 18 residues. Germline V gene data show CDR1 as SGHTS and CDR2 as YDEGEE. This CDR3 is CASSYGLAGGPSTDTQYF. The CDR3, as DNA: TGTGCCAGCAGCTACGGACTAGCGGGGGGGCCGAGCACAGATACGCAGTATTTT.

The rearrangement links TRBV9 to TRBJ1-1; 10 positions agree with TRBD1. V lost 6 bases and J lost 5; bases outside the gene matches: 10. Germline V lookup: CDR1 SGDLS, CDR2 YYNGEE. The CDR3 loop spans 15 amino acids. The CDR3 sequence: CASTSLGTGATEAFF. CDR3 coding DNA: TGTGCCAGCACTTCTTTGGGGACAGGGGCTACTGAAGCTTTCTTT.

This clone was recorded once. V usage is TRBV28 and J usage is TRBJ1-2; possibly TRBD1 for D (6 bases). The CDR3 is 15 residues long. Looked up from germline, CDR1 is MDHEN and CDR2 is SYDVKM. The ends were cut back, 5 bases at V and 0 bases at J, with 13 bases in the middle. CDR3 DNA: TGTGCCAGCAGTAGAACGACAGGAGCTAACTATGGCTACACCTTC. Its translation is CASSRTTGANYGYTF.

This sequence joins TRBV5-6 and TRBJ2-2, with TRBD1 matching 10 bases. Germline V CDR1 and CDR2: SGHDT, YYEEEE. The CDR3 covers 14 residues. With V trimmed by 4 bases and J by 6 bases, 3 bases remained unmatched. The CDR3 region is CASSAGQGPGELFF. DNA of the CDR3: TGTGCCAGCAGCGCGGGACAGGGGCCCGGGGAGCTGTTTTTT.

This sequence joins TRBV2 and TRBJ2-6; D gene ambiguous. CDR1 and CDR2 from the germline V gene are SNHLY and FYNNEI. The CDR3 totals 17 residues. The V end was cut by 2 bases, the J end by 0 bases, with 11 bases between. As DNA, the CDR3 is TGTGCCAGCAGTGAACAGGCGATTTCCTCTGGGGCCAACGTCCTGACTTTC. Translating gives CASSEQAISSGANVLTF.

This clone appeared a single time. The chain recombines TRBV6-4 with TRBJ2-1, with 13 bases identical to TRBD2. V dropped 2 bases and J dropped 7; count of bases not matched to a gene: 8. The CDR3 runs 17 residues. Germline V lookup: CDR1 MRHNA, CDR2 SNTAGT. The CDR3 loop is CASSDTWTSGGNNEQFF. The DNA for the CDR3 is TGTGCCAGCAGTGACACCTGGACTAGCGGGGGTAATAATGAGCAGTTCTTC.

The CDR3 region is CASSFDYATNEKLFF. CDR3 bases: TGTGCCAGCAGTTTTGACTATGCAACTAATGAAAAACTGTTTTTT. The rearrangement uses TRBV5-4 and TRBJ1-4; D uncertain. Trimming removed 5 bases at V and 0 bases at J, with 11 bases between. The CDR3 is 15 amino acids. CDR1 SGHNT and CDR2 YYREEE come from the germline V gene (reference sequence).

The J gene is TRBJ2-1, the V gene TRBV27; 9 nucleotides agree with TRBD1. Germline V lookup: CDR1 MNHEY, CDR2 SMNVEV (reference sequence). V was pared by 5 bases and J by 5 bases, with 16 bases of the junction left unmatched. The CDR3 spans 18 residues. CDR3 sequence (DNA): TGTGCCAGCAGTAAGAGCAACAGGGGGCTGGTTACGGACAATGAGCAGTTCTTC. This translates into CASSKSNRGLVTDNEQFF.

This clone occurred once. The J gene is TRBJ1-1, the V gene TRBV30, with D perhaps TRBD1 (6 bases). This CDR3 comprises 11 residues. V was shortened by 6 bases and J by 1 base, with 6 bases between the two germline ends. Looked up from germline, CDR1 is GTSNPN and CDR2 is SVGIG (reference sequence). In DNA, the CDR3 is TGTGCCTGCAGGGGGAACACTGAAGCTTTCTTT. It codes for CACRGNTEAFF.

The V call is TRBV3-1 (or the pseudogene TRBV3-2), the J call TRBJ1-6; unclear D gene. V gave up 4 bases and J gave up 7 bases, with 5 bases separating them. Germline CDR1 and CDR2: LGHDT and YNNKEL (reference sequence). There are 12 residues in the CDR3. The CDR3 sequence: CASSPRNSPLHF. The CDR3 coding sequence is TGTGCCAGCAGCCCGAGGAATTCACCCCTCCACTTT.

The V and J genes are TRBV5-5 and TRBJ2-3, with 7 positions matching TRBD1. This CDR3 spans 15 amino acids. V dropped 1 base and J dropped 4; count of bases not matched to a gene: 6. In germline, CDR1 is SGHKS, CDR2 YYEKEE (reference sequence). The CDR3 nucleotides are TGTGCCAGCAGCTTGACGACAGGGTATTCAGATACGCAGTATTTT. Amino acid sequence: CASSLTTGYSDTQYF.

This chain uses TRBV21-1 with TRBJ2-5; TRBD2, as called in the table, went unchecked against the DNA. TRBV21-1 is assigned pseudogene status. This CDR3 region has 19 residues. The CDR3 here is CASSKAQPGLAGGPKTQYF. Here the CDR3 DNA reads TGTGCCAGCAGCAAAGCTCAGCCGGGACTAGCGGGGGGGCCTAAGACCCAGTACTTC.

DNA for the CDR3: TGTGCCAGCAGCCTCCGGGTAGCGGGGGTTATAGCCAAAAACATTCAGTACTTC. This translates into CASSLRVAGVIAKNIQYF. The chain is built from TRBV7-8 and TRBJ2-4; 9 bases are shared with TRBD2. Germline CDR1 and CDR2: SGHVS and FQNEAQ. The CDR3 has 18 residues. With V trimmed by 5 bases and J by 0 bases, 11 bases remained unmatched.

This clone was seen only once. The genes are TRBV7-8 and TRBJ2-2, with D maybe TRBD2 (7 bases). The V gene lost 8 bases and the J gene lost 1 base, with 14 bases spanning the gap. Per germline, CDR1 SGHVS and CDR2 FQNEAQ. The CDR3 sequence is 15 residues long. This CDR3 reads CASREGGRNTGELFF. DNA for the CDR3: TGTGCCAGCCGTGAGGGGGGGCGGAACACCGGGGAGCTGTTTTTT.

The V and J genes are TRBV7-9 and TRBJ2-7; no clear D. The CDR3 runs to 15 residues. Germline CDR1 is SEHNR and CDR2 is FQNEAQ (reference sequence). Trimming took 4 bases from V and 2 from J, leaving 15 bases between them. The DNA of the CDR3 is TGTGCCAGCAGCTCGGCTGCGGCAGCGACCTACGAGCAGTACTTC. This codes for CASSSAAAATYEQYF.

The chain has TRBV9 and TRBJ2-2, with TRBD2 matching 10 bases. The CDR3 length is 17 residues. The trim removed 0 bases at V and 4 bases at J, leaving 6 bases unmatched. Germline V CDR1 and CDR2: SGDLS, YYNGEE. CDR3 loop: CASSVDPAGGLTGELFF. The DNA of the CDR3 is TGTGCCAGCAGCGTAGACCCAGCGGGGGGGCTCACCGGGGAGCTGTTTTTT.

The chain employs TRBV28 and TRBJ1-4, with 9 bases that match TRBD1. The CDR3 extends over 15 amino acids. The germline V gene has CDR1 MDHEN and CDR2 SYDVKM. V shed 2 bases and J 8 bases; nucleotides not matched to a gene: 6. The CDR3 nucleotides are TGTGCCAGCAGTTTAATGGGACAGGGAGACGAAAAACTGTTTTTT. Protein: CASSLMGQGDEKLFF.

The J gene is TRBJ1-1, the V gene TRBV12-3 or TRBV12-4; tentative D call: TRBD1 (6 bases). The length of the CDR3 is 13 residues. Trimming took 8 bases from V and 4 from J, leaving 14 bases between them. The CDR3 spells CASQQGPATEAFF. The CDR3 bases are TGTGCCAGCCAACAGGGCCCGGCCACTGAAGCTTTCTTT.

The J gene is TRBJ1-4, the V gene TRBV5-5; D ambiguous. Trimming pared 3 bases from V and 5 bases from J, leaving 17 bases between. The CDR3 has 16 amino acids. In germline, CDR1 is SGHKS, CDR2 YYEKEE (reference sequence). The CDR3 nucleotides read TGTGCCAGCAGCTGGTCCTACCGGGTTGGGAATGAAAAACTGTTTTTT. It codes for CASSWSYRVGNEKLFF.